Each of the 32 T cell receptor beta chains below was sequenced from the same sample in a study of blood T cell repertoires in COVID-19. Data came from immunoSEQ multiplex PCR; TCRdb stores just in-frame clones and leaves some out. The repertoire holds 400,000 or so clones, roughly nine tenths seen once, with 1.1% in the top ten. Source material: PBMCs or T cells enriched from blood (not recorded which). These receptors were taken from a man aged 25-40 years who had recovered from COVID-19.

The chain uses TRBV7-2 and TRBJ2-3; D not resolved. V gave up 2 bases and J gave up 1 base, with 7 bases separating them. The CDR3 length is 14 residues. Germline CDR1 is SGHTA and CDR2 is FQGNSA. The CDR3 DNA follows: TGTGCCAGCAGCTTACTATATCGCACAGATACGCAGTATTTT. This sequence encodes CASSLLYRTDTQYF. The whole variable domain, remainder taken from reference TRBV7-2 and TRBJ2-3, is GAGVSQSPSNKVTEKGKDVELRCDPISGHTALYWYRQSLGQGLEFLIYFQGNSAPDKSGLPSDRFSAERTGGSVSTLTIQRTQQEDSAVYLCASSLLYRTDTQYFGPGTRLTVL.

This chain uses TRBV5-5 with TRBJ1-2; TRBD1 aligns across 7 bases. This CDR3 has 13 amino acids. Germline CDR1 is SGHKS and CDR2 is YYEKEE (reference sequence). Trimming cost V 5 bases and J 8 bases; bases outside gene matches: 9. For the CDR3, the DNA is TGTGCCAGCAGTTTTACAGGGGAAAACGGCTACACCTTC. This translates into CASSFTGENGYTF. Full variable domain (missing parts from reference TRBV5-5 and TRBJ1-2): DAGVTQSPTHLIKTRGQQVTLRCSPISGHKSVSWYQQVLGQGPQFIFQYYEKEERGRGNFPDRFSARQFPNYSSELNVNALLLGDSALYLCASSFTGENGYTFGSGTRLTVV.

The chain recombines TRBV27 with TRBJ1-5; no definite D call. Deletions cut 6 bases from V and 5 bases from J, with 20 bases between. Germline assignment: CDR1 MNHEY and CDR2 SMNVEV (reference sequence). The CDR3 loop spans 16 amino acids. CDR3 region: CASRTLGMGRDQPQHF. CDR3 sequence (DNA): TGTGCCAGCAGGACCCTGGGTATGGGGAGGGATCAGCCCCAGCATTTT.

This clone was detected a few times. The chain has TRBV5-1 and TRBJ2-2, with 14 bases identical to TRBD2. Germline values: CDR1 SGHRS, CDR2 YFSETQ. This CDR3 is 16 amino acids long. Germline trimming cut 4 bases from V and 4 bases from J; bases unmatched to any gene: 3. The CDR3 loop is CASSAGLAGATGELFF. CDR3 nucleotides: TGCGCCAGCAGCGCGGGACTAGCGGGAGCCACCGGGGAGCTGTTTTTT.

The V call is TRBV4-1, the J call TRBJ2-7, with TRBD2 as a possible D gene (7 bases). Germline V gene lookup returns CDR1 MGHRA and CDR2 YSYEKL. The CDR3 covers 14 residues. V was trimmed by 4 bases and J by 2 bases, leaving 12 bases between them. The CDR3 sequence is CASSLRGGPYEQYF. In DNA form, the CDR3 reads TGCGCCAGCAGCCTGAGGGGGGGGCCCTACGAGCAGTACTTC.

The V and J genes are TRBV6-1 and TRBJ2-7, with D maybe TRBD2 (5 bases). The CDR3 totals 17 residues. Per germline, CDR1 MNHNS and CDR2 SASEGT. Trimming took off 1 base at V and 2 bases at J, with 18 bases between the two ends. The CDR3 nucleotides read TGTGCCAGCAGTGAAGGTCGGGATATCTGGATTACCTACGAGCAGTACTTC. It yields the protein CASSEGRDIWITYEQYF.

This clone was picked up one time. The V gene is TRBV7-6, the J gene TRBJ2-5, with D possibly being TRBD2 (5 bases). This CDR3 is built from 13 residues. Germline CDR1 reads SGHVS; CDR2 reads FNYEAQ. V gave up 1 base and J gave up 7 bases, with 10 bases separating them. The CDR3 sequence is CASSLEQSGTQYF. The CDR3 coding sequence is TGTGCCAGCAGCTTAGAACAGAGCGGGACCCAGTACTTC.

The V gene is TRBV10-3, the J gene TRBJ2-1; maybe TRBD2 (6 bases). Germline assignment: CDR1 ENHRY and CDR2 SYGVKD. CDR3 length: 18 residues. The ends were cut back, 0 bases at V and 2 bases at J, with 17 bases in the middle. The CDR3 loop is CAISESLVPGLTYNEQFF. The CDR3, as DNA: TGTGCCATCAGTGAGTCATTAGTCCCGGGACTTACCTACAATGAGCAGTTCTTC.

The chain uses TRBV28 and TRBJ1-6, with a possible D match to TRBD1 (6 bases). Germline V gene data show CDR1 as MDHEN and CDR2 as SYDVKM. CDR3 length equals 14 residues. V gave up 6 bases and J gave up 8 bases, with 14 bases separating them. The CDR3 DNA reads TGTGCCAGCAGGGCCGGGACACGATATTCACCCCTCCACTTT. Translated, it gives CASRAGTRYSPLHF.

The J gene is TRBJ2-2, the V gene TRBV9, with D perhaps TRBD2 (5 bases). This CDR3 spans 18 amino acids. The germline gives CDR1 SGDLS, CDR2 YYNGEE. Trimming took 3 bases from V and 5 from J, leaving 23 bases between them. CDR3 bases: TGTGCCAGCAGCGGAGCGACATCCGGGATTGGAAGGACCGGGGAGCTGTTTTTT. Translated: CASSGATSGIGRTGELFF.

This sequence joins TRBV6-1 and TRBJ2-7; D uncertain. The length of the CDR3 is 11 residues. In germline, CDR1 is MNHNS, CDR2 SASEGT. Between the trimmed V and J ends, which lost 5 bases and 3 bases, there was a span of 5 bases. As DNA, the CDR3 is TGTGCCAGCAGTCGTAGCTACGAGCAGTACTTC. Amino acids: CASSRSYEQYF.

This chain uses TRBV12-3 or TRBV12-4 with TRBJ1-1; D is unresolved. This CDR3 region has 12 residues. The ends were cut back, 5 bases at V and 0 bases at J, with 4 bases in the middle. The CDR3 DNA reads as TGTGCCAGCAGTAACATGAACACTGAAGCTTTCTTT. Translation gives CASSNMNTEAFF.

This clone was recorded only once. V gene TRBV29-1 combines with J gene TRBJ2-7, with TRBD2 as a possible D gene (5 bases). V was cut by 4 bases and J by 4 bases, with 11 bases left in between. The CDR3 sequence is 12 residues long. Looked up from germline, CDR1 is SQVTM and CDR2 is ANQGSEA. CDR3 coding DNA: TGCAGCGTTGGAGCTTCGGGGTACGAGCAGTACTTC. This gives the protein CSVGASGYEQYF.

V is TRBV19 and J is TRBJ2-7, with 7 bases identical to TRBD1. This CDR3 is built from 12 residues. Germline V gene sequence: CDR1 LNHDA, CDR2 SQIVND (reference sequence). The V and J ends lost 10 bases and 3 bases, in that order; junction bases with no gene match: 6. In DNA form, the CDR3 reads TGTGCCAAACCGACAGGGAACTACGAGCAGTACTTC. It is translated as CAKPTGNYEQYF.

The rearrangement uses TRBV10-3 and TRBJ2-3, with a weak D call TRBD2 (5 bases). The ends were cut back, 10 bases at V and 0 bases at J, with 14 bases in the middle. The CDR3 totals 14 residues. Per germline, CDR1 ENHRY and CDR2 SYGVKD. The CDR3 DNA sequence: TGTGCCACGGTCCCGAGGACTAGCACAGATACGCAGTATTTT. Translation: CATVPRTSTDTQYF.

Here the CDR3 DNA reads TGTGCCAGCAGTCCTCCTGGCAGAAACAATGAGCAGTTCTTC. Translating gives CASSPPGRNNEQFF. The V and J genes are TRBV28 and TRBJ2-1; D is unresolved. Per the germline V gene, CDR1 is MDHEN and CDR2 is SYDVKM. The CDR3 consists of 14 residues. The ends were cut back, 5 bases at V and 5 bases at J, with 13 bases in the middle.

This clone was picked up one time. The chain employs TRBV28 and TRBJ1-6; 8 nucleotides line up with TRBD1. J gave up 5 bases and V 6 bases, and 6 bases lay outside the gene matches. In germline, CDR1 is MDHEN, CDR2 SYDVKM. CDR3 length: 15 residues. The chain's CDR3 is CASRTGESHNSPLHF. The CDR3 DNA reads TGTGCCAGCAGGACAGGGGAGTCCCATAATTCACCCCTCCACTTT.

The chain carries TRBV6-5 and TRBJ1-2, with D possibly TRBD1 on 6 matching bases. The CDR3 extends over 13 amino acids. V lost 6 bases and J lost 8, with 16 bases in between. Germline V lookup: CDR1 MNHEY, CDR2 SVGAGI. For the CDR3, the DNA is TGTGCCAGCAGACAGAACAGGGCTGAGGGCTACACCTTC. Protein product: CASRQNRAEGYTF.

V gene TRBV5-1 combines with J gene TRBJ1-4; TRBD1 is a possible D gene (5 bases). V gave up 0 bases and J gave up 8 bases, with 14 bases separating them. The CDR3 consists of 15 residues. Germline assignment: CDR1 SGHRS and CDR2 YFSETQ. The CDR3 DNA sequence: TGCGCCAGCAGCTTGGGGGGCAGGTCGGAAGAAAAACTGTTTTTT. Amino acid sequence: CASSLGGRSEEKLFF.

This chain connects TRBV2 to TRBJ2-2; D possibly corresponds to TRBD1 (5 bases). CDR1 is SNHLY, CDR2 FYNNEI, per germline. Deletions cut 10 bases from V and 8 bases from J, with 8 bases between. The CDR3 consists of 10 residues. CDR3 residues: CAIQVGELFF. The CDR3 bases are TGTGCCATACAGGTTGGGGAGCTGTTTTTT.

Turning to this clone: A read error may produce the germline difference seen at one junction end. The chain joins TRBV28 to TRBJ2-1; 7 bases fit TRBD2. CDR1 is MDHEN, CDR2 SYDVKM, per germline. The CDR3 has 12 amino acids. The CDR3 DNA is TGTGCCAGCAGTCCGGTCGGACTAGGCGACGTCTTC. It is translated as CASSPVGLGDVF.

V and J are TRBV9 and TRBJ1-2; TRBD1 aligns across 8 bases. This CDR3 has 15 residues. V lost 3 bases, J lost 1 base, and 5 bases stayed unmatched. Looked up from germline, CDR1 is SGDLS and CDR2 is YYNGEE. For the CDR3, the DNA is TGTGCCAGCAGCGATGACAGGGGAAGTAACTATGGCTACACCTTC. Amino acids: CASSDDRGSNYGYTF.

The rearrangement links TRBV10-1 to TRBJ1-1; no clear D gene. From germline, CDR1 is WNHNN and CDR2 SYGVQD (reference sequence). The CDR3 length is 13 residues. V gave up 0 bases and J gave up 11 bases, with 13 bases separating them. The CDR3 protein is CASSESPGRHAFF. DNA of the CDR3: TGCGCCAGCAGTGAGTCTCCGGGTAGGCATGCTTTCTTT.

This clone was counted a single time. The V and J genes are TRBV5-4 and TRBJ2-7, with 7 positions matching TRBD2. With V trimmed by 0 bases and J by 7 bases, 4 bases remained unmatched. The CDR3 contains 13 residues. Germline loops: CDR1 SGHNT, CDR2 YYREEE (reference sequence). The CDR3 DNA is TGTGCCAGCAGCTTGGGCGGGAGTGGAGAGCAGTACTTC. Residues: CASSLGGSGEQYF.

In this sample, this clone turned up once. V usage is TRBV30 and J usage is TRBJ2-4, with a possible D match to TRBD2 (6 bases). Germline V gene data show CDR1 as GTSNPN and CDR2 as SVGIG (reference sequence). Trimming left V 3 bases short and J 7 bases short, with 13 bases between. The CDR3 length is 13 residues. Written as DNA, the CDR3 is TGTGCCTGGAGCAGCGGGTGGGGGAACATTCAGTACTTC. This gives the protein CAWSSGWGNIQYF.

The rearrangement uses TRBV11-2 and TRBJ2-7, with TRBD2 matching over 8 bases. The J segment lost 8 bases and the V segment lost 3 bases, leaving 9 bases of the junction unmatched. The CDR3 is 14 residues long. CDR1 and CDR2 (germline): SGHAT, FQNNGV. The CDR3 sequence: CASSFERGPSKQYF. CDR3 nucleotides: TGTGCCAGCAGCTTCGAGCGGGGGCCCTCGAAGCAGTACTTC.

The chain has TRBV7-9 and TRBJ1-1; 11 nucleotides line up with TRBD1. Germline V lookup: CDR1 SEHNR, CDR2 FQNEAQ (reference sequence). With V trimmed by 5 bases and J by 3 bases, 11 bases remained unmatched. The CDR3 length is 17 residues. CDR3 sequence (DNA): TGTGCCAGCAGCACACTGGGGCGGGGACAGGGGGACACTGAAGCTTTCTTT. It yields the protein CASSTLGRGQGDTEAFF. The full variable domain, completed using reference TRBV7-9 and TRBJ1-1, is DTGVSQNPRHKITKRGQNVTFRCDPISEHNRLYWYRQTLGQGPEFLTYFQNEAQLEKSRLLSDRFSAERPKGSFSTLEIQRTEQGDSAMYLCASSTLGRGQGDTEAFFGQGTRLTVV.

V usage is TRBV5-1 and J usage is TRBJ1-2; no clear D. The CDR3 runs 14 residues. The V and J ends lost 0 bases and 8 bases respectively, with 14 bases between them. Germline-derived CDR1 and CDR2 are SGHRS and YFSETQ. The CDR3 sequence: CASSLDRYEGGYTF. In DNA form, the CDR3 reads TGCGCCAGCAGCTTGGATCGGTATGAGGGAGGCTACACCTTC.

The chain couples TRBV10-2 to TRBJ2-2, with 10 bases identical to TRBD2. The length of the CDR3 is 15 residues. V shed 7 bases and J 2 bases; nucleotides not matched to a gene: 4. The germline gives CDR1 WSHSY, CDR2 SAAADI. The CDR3 coding sequence is TGCGCCAGCATCAGCGGGAGGGTTAACACCGGGGAGCTGTTTTTT. It specifies CASISGRVNTGELFF.

This clone has a handful of counts. V is TRBV2 and J is TRBJ1-6, with 9 bases that match TRBD1. The length of the CDR3 is 15 residues. CDR1 is SNHLY, CDR2 FYNNEI, per germline. J gave up 7 bases and V 4 bases, and 5 bases lay outside the gene matches. The CDR3 region has the DNA TGTGCCAGCAGTGGGGTTGGGACAGGGAATTCACCCCTCCACTTT. As protein: CASSGVGTGNSPLHF. The full variable domain, its missing parts supplied by reference TRBV2 and TRBJ1-6, is EPEVTQTPSHQVTQMGQEVILRCVPISNHLYFYWYRQILGQKVEFLVSFYNNEISEKSEIFDDQFSVERPDGSNFTLKIRSTKLEDSAMYFCASSGVGTGNSPLHFGNGTRLTVT.

The V and J genes are TRBV3-1 (or the pseudogene TRBV3-2) and TRBJ2-5; TRBD2 agrees at 13 bases. Germline V lookup: CDR1 LGHDT, CDR2 YNNKEL (reference sequence). This CDR3 is 14 amino acids long. J gave up 5 bases and V 7 bases, and 4 bases lay outside the gene matches. As DNA, the CDR3 is TGTGCCAGCAACGGACTAGCGGGAGAGGAGACCCAGTACTTC. Its translation: CASNGLAGEETQYF.

The chain joins TRBV27 to TRBJ1-5; 9 nucleotides align to TRBD1. V was pared by 7 bases and J by 7 bases, with 11 bases of the junction left unmatched. The CDR3 length is 15 residues. Germline V gene sequence: CDR1 MNHEY, CDR2 SMNVEV (reference sequence). CDR3 DNA sequence: TGTGCCAGCAATCCGGGACAGGGAGGGGACCAGCCCCAGCATTTT. Amino acid sequence: CASNPGQGGDQPQHF.